The 27 T cell receptor beta chains in this list originate from one sample, sequenced in a study of graft-versus-host responses after intestinal transplantation. Profiled with immunoSEQ multiplex PCR; TCRdb holds only in-frame clones, not every one. The sample has 30,000 to 35,000 clones; approximately 83% are singletons. No antigen has been assigned to these receptors. Sequenced here: unstimulated CD8+ T cells sorted from spleen or lymph node cells, sampled before intestinal transplant. The receptors stem from a human donor who received an intestinal transplant.

This clone was picked up a small number of times. The chain carries TRBV6-4 and TRBJ2-3, with 11 bases identical to TRBD2. The CDR3 totals 15 residues. V lost 0 bases to trimming and J lost 6 bases; unmatched junction nucleotides: 2. Per the germline V gene, CDR1 is MRHNA and CDR2 is SNTAGT. For the CDR3, the DNA is TGTGCCAGCAGTGACTCCCCTAGCGGGGGGGATACGCAGTATTTT. It translates to CASSDSPSGGDTQYF.

V and J are TRBV27 and TRBJ2-1; no clear D. The CDR3 runs to 13 residues. Trimming removed 2 bases at V and 1 base at J, with 3 bases between. From germline, CDR1 is MNHEY and CDR2 SMNVEV (reference sequence). Written as DNA, the CDR3 is TGTGCCAGCAGTTTAGCGTCCTACAATGAGCAGTTCTTC. Translation: CASSLASYNEQFF.

This chain uses TRBV6-5 with TRBJ1-2, with D tentatively TRBD1 (5 bases). This CDR3 has 12 residues. Trimming stripped 7 bases from V and 3 bases from J, with 9 bases between. The germline CDR1 and CDR2 sequences are MNHEY and SVGAGI. CDR3 in amino acids: CASIDRYYGYTF. As DNA, the CDR3 is TGTGCCAGCATAGACAGATACTATGGCTACACCTTC.

The chain employs TRBV15 and TRBJ1-5; D is ambiguous. CDR1 and CDR2 (germline): LNHNV, YYDKDF (reference sequence). The V gene lost 7 bases and the J gene lost 0 bases, with 19 bases spanning the gap. The CDR3 runs to 17 residues. CDR3 protein: CATTDEPGSYSNQPQHF. CDR3 sequence (DNA): TGTGCCACCACAGATGAACCGGGAAGCTATAGCAATCAGCCCCAGCATTTT. The full variable domain, in which reference TRBV15 and TRBJ1-5 provide the parts outside the CDR3, is DAMVIQNPRYQVTQFGKPVTLSCSQTLNHNVMYWYQQKSSQAPKLLFHYYDKDFNNEADTPDNFQSRRPNTSFCFLDIRSPGLGDTAMYLCATTDEPGSYSNQPQHFGDGTRLSIL.

V and J are TRBV16 and TRBJ1-1; the D gene is possibly TRBD1 (5 bases). Germline CDR1 and CDR2: KGHSY and FQNENV. The CDR3 is 15 amino acids. V lost 3 bases, J lost 6 bases, and 17 bases lay in between. DNA of the CDR3: TGTGCCAGCAGCCAGTATGCAGGGTTGACGGCTGAAGCTTTCTTT. Its translation is CASSQYAGLTAEAFF.

The chain has TRBV10-3 and TRBJ1-2; D gene unclear. CDR1 and CDR2 from the germline V gene are ENHRY and SYGVKD. This CDR3 spans 11 amino acids. Between the trimmed V and J ends, which lost 3 bases and 4 bases, there was a span of 3 bases. Here the CDR3 reads CAISDSYGYTF. The CDR3 coding sequence is TGTGCCATCAGTGATAGCTATGGCTACACCTTC.

The chain has TRBV7-6 and TRBJ1-4; D unclear. V was clipped by 3 bases and J by 6 bases, with 11 bases between them. Germline lookup yields CDR1 SGHVS and CDR2 FNYEAQ. The CDR3 covers 14 residues. The CDR3 protein is CASSFGRDDEKLFF. The CDR3 coding sequence is TGTGCCAGCAGCTTTGGACGGGATGATGAAAAACTGTTTTTT.

The chain employs TRBV19 and TRBJ2-1, with 11 positions matching TRBD1. From germline, CDR1 is LNHDA and CDR2 SQIVND (reference sequence). This CDR3 contains 13 residues. V lost 11 bases and J lost 8; bases outside the gene matches: 8. The CDR3 is CALGQGAIDEQFF. The CDR3 nucleotides are TGTGCCCTTGGACAGGGGGCGATAGATGAGCAGTTCTTC.

This clone was picked up one time. In DNA, the CDR3 is TGTGCCAGCAGGATACTAGCGGGAGGGCCGAATGAGCAGTTCTTC. As protein: CASRILAGGPNEQFF. This chain uses TRBV6-5 with TRBJ2-1, with 13 bases aligning to TRBD2. The CDR3 sequence is 15 residues long. V lost 6 bases to trimming and J lost 7 bases; unmatched junction nucleotides: 6. Germline CDR1 and CDR2: MNHEY and SVGAGI.

The chain carries TRBV5-1 and TRBJ2-3; D might be TRBD2 (6 bases). The CDR3 sequence is 15 residues long. The germline gives CDR1 SGHRS, CDR2 YFSETQ. Between the trimmed V and J ends, which lost 6 bases and 2 bases, there was a span of 16 bases. The chain's CDR3 is CASTEASANTDTQYF. In DNA form, the CDR3 reads TGCGCCAGCACCGAGGCTAGCGCAAACACAGATACGCAGTATTTT.

This rearrangement joins TRBV10-2 to TRBJ2-7; weak D call: TRBD2 (5 bases). From germline, CDR1 is WSHSY and CDR2 SAAADI. CDR3 length: 14 residues. V lost 0 bases and J lost 5, with 11 bases in between. The CDR3, as DNA: TGCGCCAGCAGTGAGTCGAATAGGCGGGACGAGCAGTACTTC. It specifies CASSESNRRDEQYF.

This chain uses TRBV13 with TRBJ2-1; TRBD2 aligns across 9 bases. Germline CDR1 is PRHDT and CDR2 is FYEKMQ (reference sequence). Trimming at V came to 5 bases and at J to 4 bases, leaving 9 bases not matched to a gene. The CDR3 is made up of 16 amino acids. The CDR3 reads CASSPASGIKYNEQFF. CDR3 coding DNA: TGTGCCAGCAGCCCCGCTAGCGGGATTAAGTACAATGAGCAGTTCTTC. The full variable domain, in which reference TRBV13 and TRBJ2-1 provide the parts outside the CDR3, is AAGVIQSPRHLIKEKRETATLKCYPIPRHDTVYWYQQGPGQDPQFLISFYEKMQSDKGSIPDRFSAQQFSDYHSELNMSSLELGDSALYFCASSPASGIKYNEQFFGPGTRLTVL.

J is TRBJ2-3 and V is TRBV27; D is possibly TRBD1 (6 bases). V lost 1 base and J 1 base, leaving 12 bases between the germline ends. Germline assignment: CDR1 MNHEY and CDR2 SMNVEV (reference sequence). CDR3 size: 16 residues. The CDR3: CASSLLVRGGTDTQYF. For the CDR3, the DNA is TGTGCCAGCAGTTTATTGGTCAGGGGTGGCACAGATACGCAGTATTTT.

V and J are TRBV27 and TRBJ2-1; D ambiguous. Trimming removed 3 bases at V and 2 bases at J, with 11 bases between. The CDR3 loop spans 15 amino acids. Germline V gives CDR1 MNHEY, CDR2 SMNVEV (reference sequence). The CDR3 reads CASSFGTYAYNEQFF. CDR3 DNA sequence: TGTGCCAGCAGTTTTGGTACATATGCCTACAATGAGCAGTTCTTC.

V gene TRBV4-1 combines with J gene TRBJ2-7; 9 positions match TRBD2. CDR3 length: 15 residues. In germline, CDR1 is MGHRA, CDR2 YSYEKL. J lost 4 bases, V lost 1 base, and 5 bases had no gene match. The CDR3 region has the DNA TGCGCCAGCAGCCAAGGGGAGACTAGCGGATACGAGCAGTACTTC. It encodes CASSQGETSGYEQYF.

The CDR3 nucleotides are TGTGCCAGCACAGGATATGAGCAGTTCTTC. Translated: CASTGYEQFF. The chain is built from TRBV2 and TRBJ2-1; D is ambiguous. The V gene's germline CDR1 is SNHLY and CDR2 FYNNEI. The CDR3 covers 10 residues. Between the trimmed V and J ends, which lost 7 bases and 8 bases, there was a span of 6 bases.

The CDR3 region is CASSPTGGLYEQYF. Written as DNA, the CDR3 is TGCGCCAGCAGCCCGACAGGGGGTCTGTACGAGCAGTACTTC. This rearrangement joins TRBV4-1 to TRBJ2-7; 9 nucleotides agree with TRBD1. Germline assignment: CDR1 MGHRA and CDR2 YSYEKL. The CDR3 sequence is 14 residues long. V dropped 4 bases and J dropped 4; count of bases not matched to a gene: 5.

The rearrangement uses TRBV27 and TRBJ2-7, with D perhaps matching TRBD2 (6 bases). This CDR3 has 18 amino acids. Germline lookup yields CDR1 MNHEY and CDR2 SMNVEV (reference sequence). The V gene lost 2 bases and the J gene lost 5 bases, with 25 bases spanning the gap. DNA for the CDR3: TGTGCCAGCAGTTTACCCCTACCCCGGGCTAGCGTTCCCCACGAGCAGTACTTC. Protein: CASSLPLPRASVPHEQYF.

This clone is termed medium-sized. The V call is TRBV4-1, the J call TRBJ1-1; no clear D. The germline V and J ends were trimmed by 4 bases and 3 bases, with 15 bases remaining between them. CDR1 and CDR2 from the germline V gene are MGHRA and YSYEKL. The CDR3 sequence is 15 residues long. The CDR3 spells CASSLEPGRDTEAFF. The CDR3, as DNA: TGCGCCAGCAGCCTCGAGCCCGGGAGGGACACTGAAGCTTTCTTT.

The chain links TRBV19 to TRBJ2-1; a weak D match, TRBD2 (5 bases). This CDR3 has 15 residues. V lost 0 bases and J lost 8, with 14 bases in between. Germline V gene lookup returns CDR1 LNHDA and CDR2 SQIVND (reference sequence). The CDR3 bases are TGTGCCAGTAGTATAGATCTCACGCCGAGGGATGAGCAGTTCTTC. Residues: CASSIDLTPRDEQFF.

The chain joins TRBV28 to TRBJ2-5; D gene ambiguous. The J call is in doubt because the DNA end fits TRBJ2-7 better. This CDR3 region has 13 residues. Looked up from germline, CDR1 is MDHEN and CDR2 is SYDVKM. The CDR3 DNA reads TGTGCCAGCAGTTTGTCAGACTCCTACGAGCAGTACTTC. Amino acids: CASSLSDSYEQYF.

As concerns this clone: One end of the junction varies from germline; a read error may be responsible. The chain has TRBV5-1 and TRBJ2-2, with 14 bases lining up with TRBD2. This CDR3 has 16 residues. Per the germline V gene, CDR1 is SGHRS and CDR2 is YFSETQ. CDR3 amino acids: CASSAGPGLAGVGVVF. DNA for the CDR3: TGCGCCAGCAGCGCAGGGCCGGGACTAGCGGGAGTCGGAGTCGTTTTT.

V is TRBV7-9 and J is TRBJ2-7; a possible D gene is TRBD2 (6 bases). The germline V gene encodes CDR1 SEHNR and CDR2 FQNEAQ (reference sequence). The CDR3 has 16 residues. Trimming pared 1 base from V and 3 bases from J, leaving 16 bases between. CDR3 region: CASSLVAGPGGYEQYF. CDR3 DNA sequence: TGTGCCAGCAGCTTAGTAGCAGGACCCGGGGGCTACGAGCAGTACTTC.

This rearrangement joins TRBV10-3 to TRBJ2-1; 14 nucleotides line up with TRBD2. Germline assignment: CDR1 ENHRY and CDR2 SYGVKD. This CDR3 region has 18 residues. Losses at the gene ends were 4 bases for V and 4 bases for J; bases not matched to a gene: 9. The CDR3 loop reads CAISAGTSGGGGYNEQFF. CDR3 coding DNA: TGTGCCATCAGTGCCGGGACTAGCGGGGGTGGAGGATACAATGAGCAGTTCTTC.

This clone was recorded only once. The V call is TRBV19, the J call TRBJ2-7, with D maybe TRBD2 (7 bases). CDR3 length: 16 residues. Trimming left V 4 bases short and J 3 bases short, with 19 bases between. Germline V gene data show CDR1 as LNHDA and CDR2 as SQIVND (reference sequence). Here the CDR3 DNA reads TGTGCCAGTAGTACCCCCTTATGGGGGGGCGTCTACGAGCAGTACTTC. As protein: CASSTPLWGGVYEQYF.

The rearrangement uses TRBV6-5 and TRBJ1-2; D is uncertain. The V gene lost 2 bases and the J gene lost 4 bases, with 8 bases spanning the gap. CDR1 is MNHEY and CDR2 is SVGAGI in the germline V gene. The CDR3 is 13 residues long. CDR3 DNA: TGTGCCAGCAGTTACGGTCGCAGCTATGGCTACACCTTC. It specifies CASSYGRSYGYTF.

A remark on this clone: One end of the junction fails to match germline, which may point to a read error. The chain combines TRBV27 with TRBJ1-2; TRBD1 might be the D (6 bases). The CDR3 extends over 16 amino acids. CDR1 and CDR2 from the germline V gene are MNHEY and SMNVEV (reference sequence). CDR3: CASSLSPGTPNYGYTF. Here the CDR3 DNA reads TGTGCCAGCAGTCTATCACCAGGGACACCTAACTATGGCTACACCTTC.